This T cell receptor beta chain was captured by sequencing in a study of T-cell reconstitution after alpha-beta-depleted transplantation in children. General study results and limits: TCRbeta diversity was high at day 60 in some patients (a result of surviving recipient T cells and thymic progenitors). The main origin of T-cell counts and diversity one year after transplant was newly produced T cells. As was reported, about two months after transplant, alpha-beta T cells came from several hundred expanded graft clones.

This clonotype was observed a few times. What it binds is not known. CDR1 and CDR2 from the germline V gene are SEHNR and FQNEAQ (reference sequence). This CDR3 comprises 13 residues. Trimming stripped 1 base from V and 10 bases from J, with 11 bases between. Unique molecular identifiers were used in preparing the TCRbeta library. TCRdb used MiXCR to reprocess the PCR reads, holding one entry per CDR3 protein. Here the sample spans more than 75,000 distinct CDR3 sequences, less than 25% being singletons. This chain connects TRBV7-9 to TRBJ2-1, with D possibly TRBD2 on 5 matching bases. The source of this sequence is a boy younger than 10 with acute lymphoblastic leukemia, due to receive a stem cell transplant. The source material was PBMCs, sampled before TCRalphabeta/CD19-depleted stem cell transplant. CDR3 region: CASSLVNSGEQFF. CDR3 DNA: TGTGCCAGCAGCTTAGTGAACTCGGGGGAGCAGTTCTTC.